These 7 T cell receptor beta chains were sequenced from one sample in a study of monozygotic twins with inflammatory bowel disease. TCRdb reanalyzed the 5' RACE reads and collapses them to one entry per CDR3 protein, without DNA. The table for this sample gives 150,000 to 200,000 distinct CDR3 sequences. What was sequenced was blood. These receptors were taken from a human donor with ulcerative colitis or Crohn's disease, or a healthy co-twin of an affected twin (not recorded which).

The V call is TRBV6-6, the J call TRBJ2-5; there is no DNA to check the TCRdb D call of TRBD2. The CDR3 covers 14 residues. Germline V gives CDR1 MNHNY, CDR2 SVGAGI (reference sequence). CDR3 residues: CASSPAGGEETQYF.

This chain uses TRBV7-9 with TRBJ1-4; the TRBD1 assignment by TCRdb is unverifiable without DNA. Per the germline V gene, CDR1 is SEHNR and CDR2 is FQNEAQ (reference sequence). This CDR3 has 16 residues. CDR3: CASSEQSGEFDEKLFF. Full variable domain (rest looked up from reference TRBV7-9 and TRBJ1-4): DTGVSQNPRHKITKRGQNVTFRCDPISEHNRLYWYRQTLGQGPEFLTYFQNEAQLEKSRLLSDRFSAERPKGSFSTLEIQRTEQGDSAMYLCASSEQSGEFDEKLFFGSGTQLSVL.

The chain is built from TRBV7-9 and TRBJ2-1; as DNA is missing, the TRBD1 call by TCRdb cannot be tested. CDR1 is SEHNR and CDR2 is FQNEAQ in the germline V gene (reference sequence). The CDR3 runs to 15 residues. CDR3 loop: CASSPNNRGEDEQFF.

This sequence joins TRBV27 and TRBJ2-7; TCRdb reports TRBD2, a call that lacks DNA to check it against. The germline V gene has CDR1 MNHEY and CDR2 SMNVEV (reference sequence). The CDR3 sequence is 14 residues long. This chain's CDR3 is CASSLSSPPYEQYF.

The chain is built from TRBV4-1 and TRBJ2-7; TCRdb proposes TRBD2, but this gene call is untestable without DNA. The CDR3 loop spans 15 amino acids. The germline V gene has CDR1 MGHRA and CDR2 YSYEKL. CDR3 in amino acids: CASSATSGPSYEQYF.

The chain is built from TRBV10-3 and TRBJ2-1; without DNA, the TCRdb call of TRBD1 cannot be checked. The germline V gene has CDR1 ENHRY and CDR2 SYGVKD. The CDR3 length is 16 residues. The CDR3 sequence: CAISDLGTPNYNEQFF.

This rearrangement joins TRBV6-5 to TRBJ2-1; checking the TCRdb D call of TRBD2 is not possible without DNA. This CDR3 has 12 residues. Germline V CDR1 and CDR2: MNHEY, SVGAGI. CDR3 in amino acids: CASKPRSNEQFF.